Shown below are 8 T cell receptor beta chains from a single sample sequenced in a study of blood T cell repertoires in COVID-19. TCRdb's copy holds only in-frame clones and misses some; the assay was immunoSEQ multiplex PCR. This sample carries around 140,000 clones, 70% to 80% of them seen once, and the ten largest clones take approximately 4.5%. Sequences were obtained from peripheral blood. All receptors derive from an elderly woman with active or convalescent COVID-19.

The J gene is TRBJ1-4, the V gene TRBV9; D perhaps matches TRBD1 (5 bases). V was shortened by 1 base and J by 8 bases, with 12 bases between the two germline ends. Germline V gene sequence: CDR1 SGDLS, CDR2 YYNGEE. CDR3 size: 14 residues. This chain's CDR3 is CASSVSGGAEKLFF. CDR3 in DNA: TGTGCCAGCAGCGTATCGGGAGGGGCGGAAAAACTGTTTTTT.

Only a few counts were recorded for this clone. The chain links TRBV6-5 to TRBJ2-1; possible D gene TRBD2, 6 bases. The CDR3 extends over 13 amino acids. In germline, CDR1 is MNHEY, CDR2 SVGAGI. V was cut by 8 bases and J by 3 bases, with 11 bases left in between. CDR3 amino acids: CASQTGVYNEQFF. The CDR3 DNA sequence: TGTGCCAGCCAAACGGGGGTCTACAATGAGCAGTTCTTC.

This sequence joins TRBV5-1 and TRBJ1-4; no clear D gene. Trimming removed 0 bases from V and 7 bases from J, with 10 bases in between. CDR3 length: 14 residues. Per germline, CDR1 SGHRS and CDR2 YFSETQ. The CDR3 DNA reads as TGCGCCAGCAGCTTGGGGCACGCCCGTGAAAAACTGTTTTTT. This sequence encodes CASSLGHAREKLFF.

V is TRBV5-1 and J is TRBJ2-7; TRBD1 aligns across 8 bases. The CDR3 length is 15 residues. Germline lookup yields CDR1 SGHRS and CDR2 YFSETQ. Germline trimming cut 0 bases from V and 3 bases from J; bases unmatched to any gene: 5. CDR3 in DNA: TGCGCCAGCAGCTTGGGACAGGGGAGCGTCTACGAGCAGTACTTC. Its protein is CASSLGQGSVYEQYF.

The V call is TRBV19, the J call TRBJ1-5; D perhaps matches TRBD1 (5 bases). In germline, CDR1 is LNHDA, CDR2 SQIVND (reference sequence). The CDR3 is 15 amino acids. V gave up 3 bases and J gave up 7 bases, with 16 bases separating them. This chain's CDR3 is CASSIAGRVGQPQHF. CDR3 sequence (DNA): TGTGCCAGTAGTATTGCAGGGAGGGTGGGCCAGCCCCAGCATTTT. The whole variable domain, remainder taken from reference TRBV19 and TRBJ1-5, is DGGITQSPKYLFRKEGQNVTLSCEQNLNHDAMYWYRQDPGQGLRLIYYSQIVNDFQKGDIAEGYSVSREKKESFPLTVTSAQKNPTAFYLCASSIAGRVGQPQHFGDGTRLSIL.

The chain carries TRBV23-1 and TRBJ2-7; D gene uncertain. TRBV23-1 is assigned to the ORF class and has an uncertain function. This CDR3 region has 17 residues. Trimming shortened V by 0 bases and J by 3 bases, and 18 bases separated the two germline ends. The CDR3 loop is CASSQSNLQSGRYEQYF. CDR3 nucleotide sequence: TGCGCCAGCAGTCAATCGAATCTACAGAGTGGTCGCTACGAGCAGTACTTC.

In DNA form, the CDR3 reads TGCGCCAGCAGCTCGCTGGGGCAGGGGGTTAGCGGAAACACCATATATTTT. Amino acids: CASSSLGQGVSGNTIYF. The chain links TRBV5-1 to TRBJ1-3; TRBD1 agrees at 7 bases. The V and J ends lost 3 bases and 4 bases, in that order; junction bases with no gene match: 13. The CDR3 totals 17 residues. The V gene's germline CDR1 is SGHRS and CDR2 YFSETQ.

This sequence joins TRBV11-3 and TRBJ2-7; TRBD1 aligns across 7 bases. The CDR3 contains 13 residues. The V gene end was trimmed by 5 bases and the J gene end by 4 bases; junction bases not matched to a gene: 5. The germline V gene has CDR1 SGHNT and CDR2 YENEEA. CDR3 residues: CASSKDRYYEQYF. CDR3 nucleotide sequence: TGTGCCAGCAGCAAGGACAGGTATTACGAGCAGTACTTC.